The T cell receptor beta chain under discussion was sequenced for a study of blood T cell repertoires in COVID-19. Study context: Both acute and convalescent COVID-19 samples were obtained from the United States, Italy and Spain.

Assay: immunoSEQ multiplex PCR; the TCRdb copy retains only in-frame clones and omits some. There are approximately 160,000 clones in the sample; roughly 80% occur only once, and 7.3% lies in the top ten. V lost 0 bases and J 0 bases, leaving 9 bases between the germline ends. The germline V gene has CDR1 SGHDT and CDR2 YYEEEE. CDR3 length: 15 residues. The sequence came from a man aged 50 to 60 who had recovered from COVID-19. Sequencing was carried out using PBMCs or T cells enriched from blood (not recorded which). The V gene is TRBV5-6, the J gene TRBJ1-1; D is unresolved. The CDR3 protein is CASSLVRQLNTEAFF. In DNA form, the CDR3 reads TGTGCCAGCAGCTTGGTACGACAATTGAACACTGAAGCTTTCTTT.